Sequencing of this T cell receptor beta chain was carried out in a study of cytomegalovirus exposure and HLA in healthy donors. Findings and limits, study-wide: A missense DCLRE1C variant was associated with V- and J-gene trimming of TCR beta chains in a later analysis, and an independent cohort replicated the association.

As for this clone: The antigen is unknown. Additional DNA sequences in this sample encode the identical CDR3.

Germline V gene data show CDR1 as SGHTA and CDR2 as FQGNSA. J gave up 5 bases and V 3 bases, and 4 bases lay outside the gene matches. The CDR3 contains 15 residues. The primer mix had 60 Vbeta and 13 Jbeta primers. Clones were sequenced by immunoSEQ multiplex PCR, and TCRdb holds only the in-frame ones, with some missing. The data show 84,000 or so clones, about three fifths seen once. This receptor was obtained from a woman between 25 and 40 years old in good health and CMV-seropositive. Material for sequencing was PBMCs. The chain has TRBV7-2 and TRBJ2-3, with 11 nucleotides matching TRBD2. The CDR3 loop is CASSFLAGGRDTQYF. For the CDR3, the DNA is TGTGCCAGCAGCTTTTTAGCGGGGGGGAGAGATACGCAGTATTTT.